This T cell receptor (beta chain) was identified during a study of T cells in women clearing cervical HPV infection. Whole-study context: Cases' blood sampling followed lesion detection by median about 150 days (90 to 200).

Notes on this clone: The read finishes 3 residues shy of the CDR3 end, and the germline J gene is used to complete it.

TCRdb's copy holds only in-frame clones and misses some; the assay was immunoSEQ multiplex PCR. The sample has under 35,000 clones; the top ten hold 18%. The CDR3 consists of 15 residues. J gave up 0 bases and V 1 base, and 4 bases lay outside the gene matches. Germline lookup yields CDR1 DFQATT and CDR2 SNEGSKA (reference sequence). The clonotype was recovered from a woman aged 18 to 75 with a cervical HPV16 infection that either progressed to CIN3+ or cleared (not recorded which). The sample consisted of blood buffy coat. The chain recombines TRBV20-1 with TRBJ2-3, with 7 positions matching TRBD1. The CDR3 loop reads CSARGGGESTDTQYF. The sequenced CDR3 bases are TGCAGTGCTAGAGGAGGGGGCGAGAGCACAGATACG.